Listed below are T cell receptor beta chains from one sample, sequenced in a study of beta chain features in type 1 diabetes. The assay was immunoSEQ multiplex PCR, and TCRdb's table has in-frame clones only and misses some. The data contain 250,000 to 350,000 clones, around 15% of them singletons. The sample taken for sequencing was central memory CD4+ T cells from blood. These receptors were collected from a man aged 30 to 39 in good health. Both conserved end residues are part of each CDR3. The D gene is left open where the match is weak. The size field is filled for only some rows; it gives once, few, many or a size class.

cdr3_nt: TGTGCCAGCACCCCCGGTGACAGGCGCTCTGGGGCCAACGTCCTGACTTTC
cdr3_aa: CASTPGDRRSGANVLTF
clone_size: NA
d_call: NA
v_call: TRBV27
j_call: TRBJ2-6

cdr3_nt: TGTGCTAGCAGCCCCGGGACTAGGGGAGTAGATACGCAGTATTTT
cdr3_aa: CASSPGTRGVDTQYF
clone_size: few
d_call: TRBD2
v_call: TRBV7-7
j_call: TRBJ2-3

cdr3_nt: TGTGCCAGCAGCTTAGGGGGCTGGACAGATGGCTACACCTTC
cdr3_aa: CASSLGGWTDGYTF
clone_size: NA
d_call: NA
v_call: TRBV7-2
j_call: TRBJ1-2

cdr3_nt: TGTGCCAGCTCACCATCCACAAGGGAGCTGTTTTTT
cdr3_aa: CASSPSTRELFF
clone_size: few
d_call: NA
v_call: TRBV18
j_call: TRBJ2-2

cdr3_nt: TGTGCCAGCAGCTGGGGACTAGGAGGTCGAGAGACCCAGTACTTC
cdr3_aa: CASSWGLGGRETQYF
clone_size: many
d_call: TRBD2
v_call: TRBV7-3
j_call: TRBJ2-5

cdr3_nt: TGCGCCAGCAGCCAAGATAGGGGGACAGGAGGCTATGGCTACACCTTC
cdr3_aa: CASSQDRGTGGYGYTF
clone_size: few
d_call: TRBD1
v_call: TRBV4-3
j_call: TRBJ1-2

cdr3_nt: TGTGCCAGCAGTGGGACAGGGAGAAATCAGCCCCAGCATTTT
cdr3_aa: CASSGTGRNQPQHF
clone_size: few
d_call: TRBD1
v_call: TRBV6-5
j_call: TRBJ1-5

cdr3_nt: TGTGCCTGCCGACTACGAGGGAGCACAGATACGCAATATTTT
cdr3_aa: CACRLRGSTDTQYF
clone_size: NA
d_call: NA
v_call: TRBV30
j_call: TRBJ2-3

cdr3_nt: TGTGCCAGCAGTTCTAGCAGGACCTACAATGAGCAGTTCTTC
cdr3_aa: CASSSSRTYNEQFF
clone_size: NA
d_call: NA
v_call: TRBV25-1
j_call: TRBJ2-1

cdr3_nt: TGTGCCAGCAGTGAAGTAATCGGGCTACTCTCCTACGAGCAGTACTTC
cdr3_aa: CASSEVIGLLSYEQYF
clone_size: few
d_call: NA
v_call: TRBV6-1
j_call: TRBJ2-7

cdr3_nt: TGTGCCAGCAGCTTATATTCGAACGAAGAGACCCAGTACTTC
cdr3_aa: CASSLYSNEETQYF
clone_size: NA
d_call: NA
v_call: TRBV5-6
j_call: TRBJ2-5

cdr3_nt: TGTGCCAGCAGCCCTGGAATGGGACTAGAGATAAACAATGAGCAGTTCTTC
cdr3_aa: CASSPGMGLEINNEQFF
clone_size: few
d_call: TRBD2
v_call: TRBV7-9
j_call: TRBJ2-1

cdr3_nt: TGTGCCAGCAGCCCCGGGACCCACGGCACTGAAGCTTTCTTT
cdr3_aa: CASSPGTHGTEAFF
clone_size: NA
d_call: NA
v_call: TRBV11-2
j_call: TRBJ1-1

cdr3_nt: TGTGCCAGCCGCAGGAAAACCTACGAGCAGTACTTC
cdr3_aa: CASRRKTYEQYF
clone_size: few
d_call: NA
v_call: TRBV28
j_call: TRBJ2-7

cdr3_nt: TGTGCCAGCAGTATGACAGGGTTGGTCAATCAGCCCCAGCATTTT
cdr3_aa: CASSMTGLVNQPQHF
clone_size: many
d_call: TRBD1
v_call: TRBV27
j_call: TRBJ1-5

cdr3_nt: TGTGCCAGCAGCTTGGAAAAACTAGCGCGCACAGATACGCAGTATTTT
cdr3_aa: CASSLEKLARTDTQYF
clone_size: NA
d_call: TRBD2
v_call: TRBV5-6
j_call: TRBJ2-3

cdr3_nt: TGTGCCAGTAGTAGAACCAAGGACAGGAGATTGAACACTGAAGCTTTCTTT
cdr3_aa: CASSRTKDRRLNTEAFF
clone_size: few
d_call: TRBD1
v_call: TRBV19
j_call: TRBJ1-1

cdr3_nt: TGTGCCAGCAGTTACTCGGGACAGGGACGCTACACCTTC
cdr3_aa: CASSYSGQGRYTF
clone_size: few
d_call: TRBD1
v_call: TRBV6-5
j_call: TRBJ1-2

cdr3_nt: TGTGCCAGCAGGCGGGGGGGCGTCGCAGATACGCAGTATTTT
cdr3_aa: CASRRGGVADTQYF
clone_size: few
d_call: TRBD2
v_call: TRBV7-9
j_call: TRBJ2-3

cdr3_nt: TGTGCCAGCAGTTGGGGGTCGACCGGACAGGCTGAAGCTTTCTTT
cdr3_aa: CASSWGSTGQAEAFF
clone_size: many
d_call: TRBD1
v_call: TRBV6-1
j_call: TRBJ1-1

cdr3_nt: TGTGCAAGTCGAAACAGGGTAAAGGGAACAACTAATGAAAAACTGTTTTTT
cdr3_aa: CASRNRVKGTTNEKLFF
clone_size: few
d_call: NA
v_call: TRBV12-2
j_call: TRBJ1-4